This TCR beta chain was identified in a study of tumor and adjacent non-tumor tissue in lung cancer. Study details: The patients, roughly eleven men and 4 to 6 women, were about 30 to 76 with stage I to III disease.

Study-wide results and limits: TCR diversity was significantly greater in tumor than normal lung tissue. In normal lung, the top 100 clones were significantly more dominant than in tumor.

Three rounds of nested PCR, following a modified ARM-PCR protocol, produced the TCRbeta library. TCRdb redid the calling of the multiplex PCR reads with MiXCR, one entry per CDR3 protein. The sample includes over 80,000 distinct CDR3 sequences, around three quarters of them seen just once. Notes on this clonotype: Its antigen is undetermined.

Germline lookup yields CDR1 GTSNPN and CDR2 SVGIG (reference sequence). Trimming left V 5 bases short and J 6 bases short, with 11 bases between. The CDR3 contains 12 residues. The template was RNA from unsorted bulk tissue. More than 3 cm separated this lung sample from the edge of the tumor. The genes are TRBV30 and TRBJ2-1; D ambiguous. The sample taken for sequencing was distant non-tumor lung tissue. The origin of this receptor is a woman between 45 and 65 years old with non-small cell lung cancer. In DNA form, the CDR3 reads TGTGCCTGGGATAGCTCCCCCAATGAGCAGTTCTTC. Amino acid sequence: CAWDSSPNEQFF.